The rows below give T cell receptor beta chains drawn from one sample of a study of Graves' ophthalmopathy and Graves' hyperthyroidism. One entry per CDR3 protein, called by TCRdb with MiXCR from the multiplex PCR reads. The repertoire has around 400,000 distinct CDR3 sequences, around 21% of them found once; the top ten carry 2.5% to 3%. The sample was peripheral blood. The receptors were sampled from a woman aged 18-35 years with stable Graves' hyperthyroidism. CDR3s include the opening cysteine and the closing phenylalanine or tryptophan. Each record gives: V gene, J gene, CDR3 length, CDR3 protein.

TRBV6-2/TRBV6-3	TRBJ1-5	13	CASSFPPFQPQHF
TRBV20-1	TRBJ1-5	12	CSASFGNQPQHF
TRBV12-3/TRBV12-4	TRBJ1-5	14	CASSYTGPDQPQHF
TRBV6-1	TRBJ2-7	16	CASSTSDRDLTYEQYF
TRBV24-1	TRBJ2-5	16	CATSDNRDTDQETQYF
TRBV29-1	TRBJ1-2	14	CSVEDRRGPYGYTF
TRBV29-1	TRBJ1-1	18	CSVEDPRADRLWNTEAFF
TRBV6-1	TRBJ1-1	13	CASSDRRFAEAFF
TRBV19	TRBJ1-1	13	CASSIGAGGEAFF
TRBV18	TRBJ2-2	16	CASSPEDRVNTGELFF
TRBV20-1	TRBJ1-1	14	CSAIRASRDRPTIF
TRBV5-1	TRBJ1-1	14	CASSLALSNTEAFF
TRBV29-1	TRBJ2-5	13	CSGWTGGASPQYF
TRBV5-5	TRBJ1-2	14	CASSWDRQFYGYTF
TRBV19	TRBJ2-7	14	CASSTETDSYEQYF
TRBV12-3/TRBV12-4	TRBJ2-5	15	CASSYGTGGMETQYF
TRBV29-1	TRBJ2-7	13	CSVGTGGDYEQYF
TRBV20-1	TRBJ2-5	14	CSAGTSGVKESQYF
TRBV7-8	TRBJ1-2	17	CASSLGARLGGNYGYTF
TRBV20-1	TRBJ2-5	16	CSARGGLAGYQETQYF
TRBV12-3/TRBV12-4	TRBJ1-3	18	CASSPRGPGPAGGNTIYF
TRBV6-2/TRBV6-3	TRBJ1-2	15	CASSYGQGAAYGYTF